This T cell receptor (beta chain) is drawn from a study of T cell repertoires in cytomegalovirus infection. Trimming cost V 1 base and J 8 bases, with 14 bases left between them. There are 14 residues in the CDR3. Germline CDR1 reads SGHVS; CDR2 reads FNYEAQ. A note on this clonotype: Its antigen is not identified.

TCRdb re-derived calls from the reads in MiXCR, one entry per CDR3 protein. The repertoire holds some 920,000 distinct CDR3 sequences, with around a third as singletons. The sequence was collected from a human donor in good health (CMV status not recorded). Some clones in this sample may be carry-over from other donors' samples. Sequencing used cultured CD8+ T cells from PBMCs, obtained from culture after CMV antigen stimulation. The chain couples TRBV7-6 to TRBJ1-1, with D possibly TRBD1 on 6 matching bases. Here the CDR3 DNA reads TGTGCCAGCAGCTTAGGACTAGGGACACCAGAAGCTTTCTTT. This sequence encodes CASSLGLGTPEAFF.